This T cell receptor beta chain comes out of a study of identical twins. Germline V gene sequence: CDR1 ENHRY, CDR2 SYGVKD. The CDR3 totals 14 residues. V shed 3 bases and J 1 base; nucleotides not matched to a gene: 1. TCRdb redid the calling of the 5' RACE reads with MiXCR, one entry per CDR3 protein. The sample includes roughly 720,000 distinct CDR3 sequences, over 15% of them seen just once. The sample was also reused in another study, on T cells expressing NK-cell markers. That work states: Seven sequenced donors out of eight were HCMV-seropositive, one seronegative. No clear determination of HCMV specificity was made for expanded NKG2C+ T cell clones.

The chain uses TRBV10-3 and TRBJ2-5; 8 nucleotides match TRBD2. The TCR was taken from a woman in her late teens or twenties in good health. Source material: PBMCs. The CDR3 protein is CAISDSGSQETQYF. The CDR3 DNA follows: TGTGCCATCAGTGACAGCGGGAGCCAAGAGACCCAGTACTTC.